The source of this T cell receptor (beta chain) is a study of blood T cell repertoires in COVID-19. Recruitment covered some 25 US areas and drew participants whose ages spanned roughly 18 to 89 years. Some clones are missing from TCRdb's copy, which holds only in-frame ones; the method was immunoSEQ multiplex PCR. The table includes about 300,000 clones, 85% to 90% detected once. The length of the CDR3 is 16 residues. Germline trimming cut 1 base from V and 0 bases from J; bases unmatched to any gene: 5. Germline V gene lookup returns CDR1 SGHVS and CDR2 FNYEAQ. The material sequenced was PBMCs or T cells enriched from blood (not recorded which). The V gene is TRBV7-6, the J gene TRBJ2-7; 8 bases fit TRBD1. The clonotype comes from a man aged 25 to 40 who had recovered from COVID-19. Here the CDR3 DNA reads TGTGCCAGCAGCTTAGTGACAGGGGTCAACTCCTACGAGCAGTACTTC. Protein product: CASSLVTGVNSYEQYF.